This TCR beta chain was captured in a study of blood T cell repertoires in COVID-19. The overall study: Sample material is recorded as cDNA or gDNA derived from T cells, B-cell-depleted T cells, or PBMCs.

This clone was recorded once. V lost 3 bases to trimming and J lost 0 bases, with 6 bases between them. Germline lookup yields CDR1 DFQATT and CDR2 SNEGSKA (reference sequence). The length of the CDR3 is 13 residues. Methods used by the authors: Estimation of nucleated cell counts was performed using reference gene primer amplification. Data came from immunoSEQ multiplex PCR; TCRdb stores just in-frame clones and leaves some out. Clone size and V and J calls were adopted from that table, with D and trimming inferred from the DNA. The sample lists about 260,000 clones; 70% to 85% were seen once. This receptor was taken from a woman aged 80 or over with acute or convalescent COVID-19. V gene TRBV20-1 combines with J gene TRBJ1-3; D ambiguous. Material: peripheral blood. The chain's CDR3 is CSASILSGNTIYF. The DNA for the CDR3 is TGCAGTGCTAGTATACTCTCTGGAAACACCATATATTTT.